The sequence of this TCR beta chain was determined in a study of blood T cell repertoires in COVID-19. CDR1 is SQVTM and CDR2 is ANQGSEA in the germline V gene. The CDR3 is 12 residues long. Trimming took 6 bases from V and 5 from J; bases not matched to a gene: 4. Assay: immunoSEQ multiplex PCR; the TCRdb copy retains only in-frame clones and omits some. The data hold some 350,000 clones, with about 87% observed a single time. Seattle patient enrollment occurred during active infection, with longitudinal follow-up thereafter. The chain joins TRBV29-1 to TRBJ2-7, with 10 positions matching TRBD2. Sequencing was carried out using peripheral blood. This clonotype was obtained from a woman aged 50 to 60 with COVID-19, enrolled during active disease. This chain's CDR3 is CSVAGGPHEQYF. For the CDR3, the DNA is TGCAGCGTAGCGGGAGGGCCCCACGAGCAGTACTTC.